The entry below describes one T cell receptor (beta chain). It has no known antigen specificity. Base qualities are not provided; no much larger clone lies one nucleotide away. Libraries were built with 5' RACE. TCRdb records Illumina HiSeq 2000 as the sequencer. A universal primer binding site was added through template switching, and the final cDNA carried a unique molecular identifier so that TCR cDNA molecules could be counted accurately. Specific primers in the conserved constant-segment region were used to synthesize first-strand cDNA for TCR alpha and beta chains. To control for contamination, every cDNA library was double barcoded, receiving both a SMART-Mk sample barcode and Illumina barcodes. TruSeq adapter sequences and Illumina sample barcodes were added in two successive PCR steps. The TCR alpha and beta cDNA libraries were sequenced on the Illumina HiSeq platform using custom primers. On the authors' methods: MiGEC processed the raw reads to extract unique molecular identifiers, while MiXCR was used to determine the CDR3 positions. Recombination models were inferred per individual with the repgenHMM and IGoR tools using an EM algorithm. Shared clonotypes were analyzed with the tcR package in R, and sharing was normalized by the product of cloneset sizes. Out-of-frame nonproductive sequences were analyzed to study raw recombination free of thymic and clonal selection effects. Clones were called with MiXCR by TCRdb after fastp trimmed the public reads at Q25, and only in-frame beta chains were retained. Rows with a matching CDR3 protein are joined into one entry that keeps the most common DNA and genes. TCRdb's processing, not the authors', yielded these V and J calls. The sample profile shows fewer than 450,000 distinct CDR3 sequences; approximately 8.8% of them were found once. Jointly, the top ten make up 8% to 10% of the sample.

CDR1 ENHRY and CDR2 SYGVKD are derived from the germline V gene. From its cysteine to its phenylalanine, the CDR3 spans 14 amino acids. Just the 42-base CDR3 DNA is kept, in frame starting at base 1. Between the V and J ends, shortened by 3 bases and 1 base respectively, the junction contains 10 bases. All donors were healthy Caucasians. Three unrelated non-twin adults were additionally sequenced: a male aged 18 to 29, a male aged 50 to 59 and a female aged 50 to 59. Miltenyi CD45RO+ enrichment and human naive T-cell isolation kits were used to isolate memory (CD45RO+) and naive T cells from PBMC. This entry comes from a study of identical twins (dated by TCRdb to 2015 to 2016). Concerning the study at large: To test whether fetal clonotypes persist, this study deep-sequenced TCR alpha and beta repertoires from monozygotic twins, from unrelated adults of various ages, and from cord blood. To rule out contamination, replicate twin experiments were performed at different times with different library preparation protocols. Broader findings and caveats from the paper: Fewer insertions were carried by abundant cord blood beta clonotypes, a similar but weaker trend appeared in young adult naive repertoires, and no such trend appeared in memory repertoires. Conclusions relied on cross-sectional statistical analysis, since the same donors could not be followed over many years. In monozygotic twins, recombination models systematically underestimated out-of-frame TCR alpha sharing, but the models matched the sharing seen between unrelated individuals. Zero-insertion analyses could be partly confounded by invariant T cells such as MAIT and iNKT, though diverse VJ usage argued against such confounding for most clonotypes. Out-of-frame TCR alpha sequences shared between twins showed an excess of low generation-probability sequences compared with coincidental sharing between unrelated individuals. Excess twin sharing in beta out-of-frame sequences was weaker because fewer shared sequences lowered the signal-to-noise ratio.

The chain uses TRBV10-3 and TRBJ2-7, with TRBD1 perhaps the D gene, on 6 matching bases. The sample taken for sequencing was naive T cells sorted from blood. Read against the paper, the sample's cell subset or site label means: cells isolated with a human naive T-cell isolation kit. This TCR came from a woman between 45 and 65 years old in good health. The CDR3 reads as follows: CAISEGGQSYEQYF. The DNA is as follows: TGTGCCATCAGTGAAGGGGGACAATCCTACGAGCAGTACTTC.